This T cell receptor beta chain was recorded in a study of cytomegalovirus exposure and HLA in healthy donors. General study points: An analysis that came later showed most CMV-associated TCR beta chains appearing HLA-restricted. The CMV antigen specificity of a few CMV-associated chains was confirmed through in vitro analysis. TRBV6-2, TRBV6-3 and other indistinguishable V segments were excluded. While the bulk of TCR sequences proved rare, some public TCRs turned up in many donors.

A note on this clone: Its antigen remains unidentified.

Trimming removed 5 bases from V and 4 bases from J; junction bases left unmatched: 5. Looked up from germline, CDR1 is SGHVS and CDR2 is FNYEAQ. This CDR3 spans 16 amino acids. A multiplex PCR was run with 60 Vbeta primers and 13 Jbeta primers. The protocol was immunoSEQ multiplex PCR, while the TCRdb copy is restricted to in-frame clones and leaves out a portion. The sample has over 100,000 clones, roughly 70% seen once. The sample comprised PBMCs. This sequence joins TRBV7-6 and TRBJ1-6; 10 bases align to TRBD1. The TCR comes from a man aged 40-55 years in good health and CMV-seronegative. CDR3 nucleotides: TGTGCCAGCAGCCGGACAGGGGGGGCATATAATTCACCCCTCCACTTT. Protein: CASSRTGGAYNSPLHF.